This T cell receptor beta chain was obtained from a study of human T cells and chemical hapten exposure. Looking at the study overall: The patients, most of them female, presented with alopecia areata, totalis or universalis.

Via MiXCR, TCRdb re-called the RACE reads, giving one row per CDR3 protein. This table has approximately 75,000 distinct CDR3 sequences, 6.5% to 10% appearing once. Time point described: patch test 2, 6 weeks after DPC sensitization. Treatment given: therapeutic diphenylcyclopropenone sensitization with weekly scalp DPC. This CDR3 has 13 amino acids. The V end lost 5 bases, the J end lost 0 bases, and 7 bases lay between the germline ends. Germline CDR1 and CDR2: SEHNR and FQNEAQ (reference sequence). Regarding this clonotype: Its antigen is currently unknown.

Findings and limits, study-wide: Following DPC sensitization, TCRs present above 1 in 1000 frequency showed no change.

The clonotype originates from a woman in her forties or fifties with alopecia areata. Some clones in this sample may be carry-over from other donors' samples. This sample comprised whole blood, obtained in connection with sensitization to the hapten diphenylcyclopropenone (DPC). The chain links TRBV7-9 to TRBJ2-5; no clear D. The CDR3: CASSQEYQETQYF. The CDR3 bases are TGTGCCAGCAGCCAGGAGTACCAAGAGACCCAGTACTTC.